This T cell receptor (beta chain) was documented in a study of blood T cells in healthy people across ages. Study-wide results and limits: Aged donors had fewer naive CD4+ cells and lower diversity than long-lived donors. Naive T cell percentage showed a strong correlation with the diversity of TCR beta. Age showed a roughly linear inverse relationship with TCR beta diversity per million T cells.

This clonotype was observed a handful of times. Antigen specificity is unknown. At one end, the junction sequence differs from germline, possibly due to a read error. The CDR3 consists of 14 residues. Germline CDR1 reads MNHEY; CDR2 reads SVGAGI. The authors ran a second PCR of about 7 to 12 cycles using a sample-barcoded 5' primer and a J-beta primer mix. Each CDR3 protein gets one entry after TCRdb re-called the 5' RACE reads with MiXCR. This table has 1.5 million to 2 million distinct CDR3 sequences, about 28% appearing once. The sequencing sample was made of blood. This rearrangement joins TRBV6-5 to TRBJ2-3; D is ambiguous. This sequence was found in a woman in her twenties or thirties in good health. CDR3 in DNA: TGTGCCTGCAGCTCCTCGCTGGGGACAGATACGCAGTATTTT. Residues: CACSSSLGTDTQYF.